Following are 11 T cell receptor beta chains from one sample sequenced in a study of early T cells in non-severe SARS-CoV-2 infection. Via MiXCR, TCRdb re-called the 5' RACE reads, giving one row per CDR3 protein. The table includes 64,000 or so distinct CDR3 sequences, 10% to 12% detected once. The source was whole blood, collected at baseline. These receptors were collected from an adult who was a healthcare worker with PCR-confirmed SARS-CoV-2 infection or an uninfected control (not recorded which).

This chain uses TRBV5-6 with TRBJ2-7, with D maybe TRBD1 (5 bases). This CDR3 has 14 residues. CDR1 SGHDT and CDR2 YYEEEE come from the germline V gene. Between the trimmed V and J ends, which lost 2 bases and 2 bases, there was a span of 11 bases. CDR3 in DNA: TGTGCCAGCAGCTTAGACAGATTTGCCTACGAGCAGTACTTC. This codes for CASSLDRFAYEQYF.

This clonotype was seen more than once but under ten times. V is TRBV2 and J is TRBJ2-3, with D perhaps assigned TRBD1 or TRBD2 (5 bases each). The germline V gene has CDR1 SNHLY and CDR2 FYNNEI. V lost 4 bases and J lost 0, with 20 bases in between. The CDR3 is 18 residues long. CDR3 coding DNA: TGTGCCAGCAGTGGGACCGATTTTGGGACGCAGAGCACAGATACGCAGTATTTT. Its translation is CASSGTDFGTQSTDTQYF.

This clonotype was recorded a few times. This chain uses TRBV29-1 with TRBJ2-7, with TRBD2 as a possible D gene (7 bases). Germline V gene sequence: CDR1 SQVTM, CDR2 ANQGSEA. Trimming took 4 bases from V and 6 from J, leaving 13 bases between them. The CDR3 is 12 residues long. The CDR3: CSVAGGPLEQYF. CDR3 bases: TGCAGCGTTGCCGGGGGGCCACTCGAGCAGTACTTC.

J is TRBJ2-2 and V is TRBV20-1; 9 positions match TRBD2. From germline, CDR1 is DFQATT and CDR2 SNEGSKA (reference sequence). The CDR3 contains 14 residues. Trimming at V came to 6 bases and at J to 4 bases, leaving 6 bases not matched to a gene. The CDR3 sequence is CSAPLAGITGELFF. CDR3 in DNA: TGCAGTGCACCGCTAGCGGGGATCACCGGGGAGCTGTTTTTT.

The chain uses TRBV6-5 and TRBJ1-2; weak D call: TRBD1 (5 bases). V shed 2 bases and J shed 5 bases, with 15 bases lying between them. CDR1 and CDR2 from the germline V gene are MNHEY and SVGAGI. The CDR3 is 15 residues long. CDR3: CASSYDLGGFYGYTF. As DNA, the CDR3 is TGTGCCAGCAGTTACGATCTGGGGGGGTTTTATGGCTACACCTTC.

This clonotype has a count of ten or more. V usage is TRBV2 and J usage is TRBJ1-5; D is possibly TRBD1 (6 bases). CDR1 and CDR2 from the germline V gene are SNHLY and FYNNEI. CDR3 length: 13 amino acids. V gave up 5 bases and J gave up 4 bases, with 9 bases separating them. The CDR3 region has the DNA TGTGCCAGCAGTCGGGACACAAATCAGCCCCAGCATTTT. Encoded protein: CASSRDTNQPQHF. Based on the CDR3 plus reference TRBV2 and TRBJ1-5, the full variable domain is EPEVTQTPSHQVTQMGQEVILRCVPISNHLYFYWYRQILGQKVEFLVSFYNNEISEKSEIFDDQFSVERPDGSNFTLKIRSTKLEDSAMYFCASSRDTNQPQHFGDGTRLSIL.

This rearrangement joins TRBV20-1 to TRBJ1-1; TRBD1 matches at 7 bases. V was pared by 6 bases and J by 1 base, with 2 bases of the junction left unmatched. The germline CDR1 and CDR2 sequences are DFQATT and SNEGSKA (reference sequence). This CDR3 spans 12 amino acids. CDR3 in DNA: TGCAGTGCCGACAGGGAGAACACTGAAGCTTTCTTT. Translated: CSADRENTEAFF.

This clonotype has at least ten counts. The chain carries TRBV6-5 and TRBJ2-3; 8 bases match TRBD1. Per the germline V gene, CDR1 is MNHEY and CDR2 is SVGAGI. Trimming at V came to 5 bases and at J to 6 bases, leaving 7 bases not matched to a gene. The CDR3 extends over 14 amino acids. CDR3 nucleotide sequence: TGTGCCAGCAGTCCGGGACAGGCTAGGGATACGCAGTATTTT. Translation gives CASSPGQARDTQYF.

Only a few counts were recorded for this clonotype. The chain has TRBV20-1 and TRBJ1-1, with 8 bases fitting TRBD1. Trimming took 6 bases from V and 0 from J; bases not matched to a gene: 6. Germline assignment: CDR1 DFQATT and CDR2 SNEGSKA (reference sequence). This CDR3 region has 14 residues. CDR3 sequence reads: CSAPETGVNTEAFF. The CDR3 DNA sequence: TGCAGTGCCCCCGAGACAGGGGTGAACACTGAAGCTTTCTTT.

The J gene is TRBJ2-1, the V gene TRBV20-1, with TRBD2 matching over 9 bases. With V trimmed by 1 base and J by 3 bases, 1 base remained unmatched. The CDR3 is 14 amino acids. Germline V gene lookup returns CDR1 DFQATT and CDR2 SNEGSKA (reference sequence). CDR3 DNA sequence: TGCAGTGCTAGAGGACTAGCGGACTACAATGAGCAGTTCTTC. Amino acid sequence: CSARGLADYNEQFF.

This chain connects TRBV30 to TRBJ1-2, with D uncertain. The CDR3 totals 14 residues. Germline CDR1 GTSNPN, CDR2 SVGIG (reference sequence). The V gene lost 1 base and the J gene lost 1 base, with 10 bases spanning the gap. The CDR3 protein is CAWSDSVVNYGYTF. The DNA for the CDR3 is TGTGCCTGGAGTGACAGCGTAGTTAACTATGGCTACACCTTC.